The sequence of this TCR beta chain was determined in a study of cytomegalovirus exposure and HLA in healthy donors (dated by TCRdb to the late 2010s). Describing the broader study: In an earlier analysis of under 750 of the donors, 250 to 350 Gb of sequence data and 90 million to 120 million unique TCR beta sequences from about 179 million T cells were reported. The study aimed to test whether signatures of past pathogen exposure could be identified by cataloging public T cell receptors. The T cell repertoires of roughly 660 subjects were profiled by immunosequencing and related to cytomegalovirus serostatus. In a later genetic analysis, genome-wide SNP genotypes for 398 of the 666 donors were used, and that subset was treated as a discovery cohort. Rather than using new phenotypic data, the later analysis identified candidate immune exposures from TCR beta sequences and from how often those sequences occurred across donors. About five DR-DQ haplotypes were treated as single units for association and clustering because of strong linkage in the cohort. The genetic ancestry cluster associated with self-reported Caucasian donors included roughly four fifths of the approximately 430 genotyped donors. Donor age, sex, ethnicity and CMV serostatus were compiled together with the repertoire data. All discovery cohort repertoires had been generated on a single sequencing platform. About 310 gigabases of sequencing data and approximately 84 million unique TCR sequences were included in an early release covering roughly 600 HLA-typed donors. To study patterns of TCR occurrence, a later analysis re-analyzed previously published TCR beta repertoires from 500 to 850 donors and added high-resolution HLA genotyping. An earlier analysis of 587 of the donors applied high-throughput TCR beta sequencing to assess whether each TCR beta V gene segment acted as functional or pseudogenic. Class I and class II HLA loci were covered by the typing at four-digit resolution. Across roughly 420 genotyped donors of the cohort, an average of about 240,000 unique TCR beta nucleotide sequences per donor were sequenced, and roughly 20% of those sequences were non-productive. The number of donors typed differed by locus, with about 629-640 for A, B, C, DRB1 and DQB1, roughly 550 for DQA1, 606 for DPA1, and around 450 for DPB1. A separate validation cohort of over 95 different subjects was used in addition to the approximately 640-subject first cohort. High-throughput TCR immunosequencing, statistical association of individual TCRs with disease status, and machine learning were combined to predict cytomegalovirus infection status. What the research found in general, with its limitations: According to the authors, the approach could potentially be generalized to other disease states and immunological phenotypes. A later analysis found that TCR association rates varied across HLA loci, with DRB1 alleles showing the most associated TCRs and HLA-C alleles the fewest. A further reported finding was that TCR beta sequences accurately predicted the HLA-A and HLA-B alleles for most subjects in the first cohort. Cytomegalovirus status was reported to be diagnosed by the classifier with high specificity and sensitivity in both the original and validation cohorts. Across donors, most TCR sequences were observed very rarely, whereas some public TCRs were present in many individuals. A total of about 180 TCR beta chains were listed by the study as associated with cytomegalovirus. Roughly uniform sequencing depth across donors was assumed in presence/absence analyses, although this assumption may not hold. When HLA alleles, especially DR and DQ, strongly co-occurred, attributing TCR associations to individual alleles was difficult. Some IMGT-functional V segments, including TRBV6-2 and TRBV6-3, could not be distinguished by the 87-base-pair reads and were therefore excluded. The sequencing pipeline was judged likely to have produced a cluster of highly shared sequence variants as a technical artifact. According to a later genetic analysis, donors in an Asian-associated ancestry cluster had fewer N-insertions in productive TCRs than the approximately 630-donor mean. Because some donors lacked HLA typing at each locus, the association tests relied only on the typed subset. In a later analysis, some 17,000 TCR beta sequences were associated with specific HLA alleles at a false discovery rate of 0.05. Linkage disequilibrium might explain the correlated functional status among segregating V segments, but an unknown experimental factor could not be excluded. A later analysis reported that several top co-occurrence clusters appeared linked to parvovirus B19, influenza, CMV and Epstein-Barr virus. Because counts were too low, roughly 18 rarely observed V segments, including chromosome 9 orphons, were left out of the earlier analysis of some 600 of the donors. CMV serostatus was the only immune exposure information available for the cohort. A few of the identified cytomegalovirus-associated TCR beta chains were confirmed in vitro to be specific for cytomegalovirus antigens. In a later analysis, HLA-associated TCR beta chains showed more clonal expansion and lower generation probabilities than non-associated chains that were equally common. V-gene and J-gene trimming of TCR beta chains was associated with a missense DCLRE1C variant in a later genetic analysis, and the association was replicated in an independent cohort. In an earlier analysis of some 640 of the donors, most TCR beta V segments were observed in productive rearrangements about 87% or about 30% of the time, broadly matching IMGT annotations. In a later analysis, most CMV-associated TCR beta chains were found to appear HLA-restricted, with HLA associations seemingly driven largely by CMV exposure. Only TCR beta chains were sequenced in this cohort, and the absence of alpha or paired-chain data limited detectable features.

The library was obtained by the immunoSEQ multiplex PCR assay. For the multiplex PCR, a mixture combining 60 forward primers for TCR Vbeta segments and 13 reverse primers for TCR Jbeta segments was used. The CDR3 region of rearranged TCR beta genes was amplified from genomic DNA by a multiplex PCR assay. The Illumina HiSeq System was used to sequence the amplified TCR beta libraries as 87-base-pair reads. For the original study's pipeline: A later analysis tallied 75 million to 95 million unique TCR beta chains across the 660 or so repertoires, and 10 million to 11 million of those chains were shared by two or more donors. Raw reads were error-corrected and collapsed into unique sequences with a nearest-neighbor algorithm that merged closely related sequences to remove PCR and sequencing errors. Alignment of CDR3 sequences to IMGT reference sequences was used to assign V, D and J gene segments. Each retained sequence needed at least a six-nucleotide match to both a V gene segment and a J gene segment. Rearrangements were classified as productive when the CDR3 lacked stop codons and remained in frame with V and J, and all other rearrangements were classified as non-productive. Following IMGT convention, CDR3 was defined as the stretch from the second conserved V-encoded cysteine up to the conserved J-encoded phenylalanine. Sequences without an unambiguous match to a single V gene segment were excluded from the earlier analysis of several hundred of the donors. An earlier analysis of around 600 of the donors classified V segments as functional when productive rearrangements were above 56.7% and as segregating when the standard deviation between donors was above 5%. To diagnose cytomegalovirus status from the catalog of TCR beta chain sequences, a statistical classification framework was built. In a later analysis, V and J genes were assigned by comparing TCR nucleotide sequences against IMGT/GENE-DB human TR gene sequences. Using the TCRdist pipeline, a later analysis assigned CDR3 sequences along with most-parsimonious VDJ recombination scenarios. In a later analysis, each TCR beta chain was defined by its CDR3 amino acid sequence together with its V-gene family, and reads without a unique V-gene family were excluded. A later analysis removed roughly 590 highly shared, low-generation-probability nucleotide sequences to deal with suspected cross-contamination and a sequencing artifact. In a later analysis, a clonal expansion index for each public chain was calculated from normalized within-repertoire ranks of inferred template counts. Generation probabilities in a later analysis came from a VDJ recombination model fitted to out-of-frame rearrangements, and those results were checked against IGoR. In a later analysis, hypergeometric tests were used to score TCR-TCR, TCR-HLA and TCR-CMV co-occurrence, with a repertoire-size bias correction applied to TCR pairs. To estimate false discovery rates, a later analysis permuted the HLA or CMV assignments 20 times. In a later analysis, co-occurring TCRs were grouped using DBSCAN, and TCRdist sequence similarity was added for clustering within HLA-allele-positive subsets. Repertoires with fewer than 30,000 or more than 120,000 public chains were left out of co-occurrence clustering, as were several repertoires with anomalous nucleotide sharing. Imported from immuneACCESS, the table was reduced by TCRdb to in-frame sequences with V and J called. These copies leave out some clones; in studies compared against another copy, an unresolved V gene accounts for under half, and the cause of the remainder is not known. V and J calls and clone size come straight from that table; D and trimming were deduced from the DNA. The sample table shows about 140,000 clones, and 61% are seen once. The ten largest make up about 1.7% of the sample.

The cohort consisted of 600 to 750 healthy bone marrow donors. All cohort members were sampled while nominally healthy, although unrecorded immune exposures were likely present. The donor was CMV seronegative and belonged to the group of over 350 seronegative cohort members. Each donor provided a peripheral blood sample, and peripheral blood mononuclear cells were used for TCR beta sequencing. The Qiagen DNeasy Blood Extraction Kit was used to extract genomic DNA from the blood cell samples. To note about this clone: The target of this receptor is not known. The record has no base qualities; no much larger clone is one base away.

Here V drops 4 bases and J drops 4 bases, and the junction holds 3 bases not matched to any gene. The CDR3 covers 14 residues, taking in both the cysteine and the phenylalanine. Only CDR3 DNA is held: 42 bases, read in frame from base 1. The germline V gene encodes CDR1 MNHEY and CDR2 SVGAGI. This sequence originates from a male donor in good health and CMV-seronegative. Specimen: PBMCs. The sequence joins TRBV6-5 to TRBJ2-3, with TRBD2 matching 9 junction bases. The nucleotides are TGTGCCAGCAGTTTCACTAGCGGGCCAGATACGCAGTATTTT. Its protein is CASSFTSGPDTQYF.